The clone carrying this T cell receptor (beta chain) was counted a single time. This sample was taken from a study of T cell responses to AZD1222 COVID-19 vaccine. TCRdb's table, derived via immunoSEQ multiplex PCR, lists solely in-frame clones and lacks some. Of fewer than 200,000 clones listed, 80% to 95% are singletons. This sample comprised peripheral blood, obtained on day 0 of AZD1222 vaccination. The receptor was isolated from an adult in good health.

CDR3 sequence reads: CASSSTGPYSPLHF. Written as DNA, the CDR3 is TGTGCCAGCAGTTCCACAGGGCCTTATTCACCCCTCCACTTT. The genes are TRBV7-6 and TRBJ1-6; tentatively, D is TRBD1 (6 bases). The V end lost 6 bases, the J end lost 8 bases, and 14 bases lay between the germline ends. The germline V gene has CDR1 SGHVS and CDR2 FNYEAQ. The CDR3 runs 14 residues.